These T cell receptor beta chains were read from a single sample in a study of human T cells and chemical hapten exposure. In TCRdb, the RACE reads were re-called with MiXCR into one record per CDR3 protein. Of 350,000 to 450,000 distinct CDR3 sequences in the sample, 5% to 6.5% were seen once. Sequenced material: whole blood, taken in connection with sensitization to the hapten diphenylcyclopropenone (DPC). These TCRs come from a woman aged 45-59 years with alopecia areata. Some clones in this sample may be carry-over from other donors' samples. Both conserved end residues are part of each CDR3. Fields, in order: D gene, V gene, clone size, J gene, CDR3 protein, CDR3 DNA. A D gene is named only where the DNA matches it firmly. Clone size is shown for a subset of rows, as once, few, many or a class of expanded clone.

d_call: -
v_call: TRBV11-1
clone_size: many
j_call: TRBJ2-4
cdr3_aa: CASRGPGPIQYF
cdr3_nt: TGTGCCAGCAGAGGGCCGGGACCCATTCAGTACTTC

d_call: -
v_call: TRBV21-1
clone_size: few
j_call: TRBJ1-4
cdr3_aa: CASSADWGPEKLFF
cdr3_nt: TGTGCCAGCAGCGCCGACTGGGGGCCTGAAAAACTGTTTTTT

d_call: TRBD1
v_call: TRBV10-1
clone_size: -
j_call: TRBJ1-1
cdr3_aa: CASSGTGGNTEAFF
cdr3_nt: TGCGCCAGCAGTGGAACAGGGGGCAACACTGAAGCTTTCTTT

d_call: -
v_call: TRBV7-8
clone_size: many
j_call: TRBJ1-5
cdr3_aa: CASSLVSPTDSNQPQHF
cdr3_nt: TGTGCCAGCAGCTTAGTGTCCCCAACCGATAGCAATCAGCCCCAGCATTTT

d_call: -
v_call: TRBV11-2
clone_size: -
j_call: TRBJ1-1
cdr3_aa: CASSSPGHYSLNTEAFF
cdr3_nt: TGTGCCAGCAGCTCGCCGGGACACTATTCACTGAACACTGAAGCTTTCTTT

d_call: TRBD1
v_call: TRBV10-2
clone_size: many
j_call: TRBJ1-2
cdr3_aa: CASRPLDREHGYTF
cdr3_nt: TGCGCCAGCAGGCCCCTCGACAGGGAACATGGCTACACCTTC

d_call: TRBD1
v_call: TRBV4-1
clone_size: few
j_call: TRBJ1-6
cdr3_aa: CASSLQGQGNSPLHF
cdr3_nt: TGCGCCAGCAGCCTACAGGGACAGGGGAATTCACCCCTCCACTTT

d_call: -
v_call: TRBV29-1
clone_size: many
j_call: TRBJ1-1
cdr3_aa: CSGGNTEAFF
cdr3_nt: TGCAGCGGGGGGAACACTGAAGCTTTCTTT

d_call: TRBD2
v_call: TRBV7-2
clone_size: many
j_call: TRBJ2-1
cdr3_aa: CASSLGREAFNEQFF
cdr3_nt: TGTGCCAGCAGCTTAGGGCGGGAGGCTTTCAATGAGCAGTTCTTC

d_call: TRBD1
v_call: TRBV18
clone_size: -
j_call: TRBJ1-1
cdr3_aa: CASSPGWTGVTEAFF
cdr3_nt: TGTGCCAGCTCACCGGGGTGGACAGGGGTGACTGAAGCTTTCTTT

d_call: -
v_call: TRBV5-1
clone_size: many
j_call: TRBJ2-7
cdr3_aa: CASSPARQLVHEQYF
cdr3_nt: TGCGCCAGCAGCCCGGCTAGACAACTAGTCCACGAGCAGTACTTC

d_call: -
v_call: TRBV20-1
clone_size: many
j_call: TRBJ2-7
cdr3_aa: CSASSNEQYF
cdr3_nt: TGCAGTGCGAGTAGCAACGAGCAGTACTTC

d_call: -
v_call: TRBV2
clone_size: -
j_call: TRBJ1-5
cdr3_aa: CASSEREGTNQPQHF
cdr3_nt: TGTGCCAGCAGTGAAAGGGAAGGGACCAATCAGCCCCAGCATTTT

d_call: TRBD1
v_call: TRBV4-1
clone_size: -
j_call: TRBJ1-5
cdr3_aa: CASSQVEQGANQPQHF
cdr3_nt: TGCGCCAGCAGCCAAGTAGAGCAGGGGGCCAATCAGCCCCAGCATTTT

d_call: -
v_call: TRBV29-1
clone_size: many
j_call: TRBJ2-3
cdr3_aa: CSVVPLDTQYF
cdr3_nt: TGCAGCGTTGTTCCGCTGGATACGCAGTATTTT

d_call: -
v_call: TRBV15
clone_size: -
j_call: TRBJ1-1
cdr3_aa: CATSRDRGEAFF
cdr3_nt: TGTGCCACCAGCAGAGACAGGGGTGAAGCTTTCTTT

d_call: -
v_call: TRBV29-1
clone_size: many
j_call: TRBJ2-3
cdr3_aa: CSVDTRGDTQYF
cdr3_nt: TGCAGCGTTGATACTAGAGGAGATACGCAGTATTTT

d_call: TRBD2
v_call: TRBV27
clone_size: -
j_call: TRBJ2-7
cdr3_aa: CASSSGGLADSYEQYF
cdr3_nt: TGTGCCAGCAGTTCCGGGGGACTAGCGGATTCCTACGAGCAGTACTTC

d_call: -
v_call: TRBV11-2
clone_size: many
j_call: TRBJ2-7
cdr3_aa: CASSHEPKGEQYF
cdr3_nt: TGTGCCAGCAGCCACGAACCCAAAGGAGAGCAGTACTTC

d_call: TRBD1
v_call: TRBV29-1
clone_size: many
j_call: TRBJ2-3
cdr3_aa: CSVLGGPDTQYF
cdr3_nt: TGCAGCGTTTTAGGGGGCCCAGATACGCAGTATTTT

d_call: -
v_call: TRBV18
clone_size: few
j_call: TRBJ1-1
cdr3_aa: CASSSQRMNTEAFF
cdr3_nt: TGTGCCAGCTCGAGTCAGCGTATGAACACTGAAGCTTTCTTT

d_call: -
v_call: TRBV12-3/TRBV12-4
clone_size: many
j_call: TRBJ1-2
cdr3_aa: CASTLEGRHYGYTF
cdr3_nt: TGTGCCAGCACCCTGGAAGGGAGGCACTATGGCTACACCTTC

d_call: -
v_call: TRBV6-5
clone_size: few
j_call: TRBJ2-1
cdr3_aa: CASSYSGKDYTEQFF
cdr3_nt: TGTGCCAGCAGTTACTCCGGTAAGGACTACACTGAGCAGTTCTTC

d_call: -
v_call: TRBV20-1
clone_size: few
j_call: TRBJ2-3
cdr3_aa: CSAPSGSTDTQYF
cdr3_nt: TGCAGTGCTCCCAGCGGTAGCACAGATACGCAGTATTTT

d_call: TRBD1
v_call: TRBV24-1
clone_size: -
j_call: TRBJ1-1
cdr3_aa: CATSDPSDRAPHGTFF
cdr3_nt: TGTGCCACCAGTGATCCTTCCGACAGGGCTCCCCACGGGACTTTCTTT

d_call: -
v_call: TRBV20-1
clone_size: few
j_call: TRBJ1-2
cdr3_aa: CSAAGIFNYGYTF
cdr3_nt: TGCAGTGCTGCCGGGATCTTCAACTATGGCTACACCTTC

d_call: -
v_call: TRBV20-1
clone_size: -
j_call: TRBJ1-6
cdr3_aa: CSAREGPPDSPLHF
cdr3_nt: TGCAGTGCTAGAGAAGGGCCCCCGGATTCACCCCTCCACTTT

d_call: -
v_call: TRBV11-1
clone_size: many
j_call: TRBJ1-1
cdr3_aa: CASSPWGVYEAFF
cdr3_nt: TGTGCCAGCAGCCCGTGGGGGGTGTACGAAGCTTTCTTT

d_call: -
v_call: TRBV12-3/TRBV12-4
clone_size: few
j_call: TRBJ2-7
cdr3_aa: CASSFGASGTMHF
cdr3_nt: TGTGCCAGCAGTTTTGGGGCCTCCGGGACAATGCACTTC

d_call: TRBD1
v_call: TRBV4-2
clone_size: -
j_call: TRBJ1-4
cdr3_aa: CASSPGQGDEKLFF
cdr3_nt: TGTGCCAGCAGCCCAGGACAGGGAGATGAAAAACTGTTTTTT

d_call: TRBD1
v_call: TRBV25-1
clone_size: -
j_call: TRBJ1-4
cdr3_aa: CASSEMGQGELFF
cdr3_nt: TGTGCCAGCAGTGAGATGGGACAGGGGGAACTGTTTTTT

d_call: TRBD2
v_call: TRBV12-5
clone_size: many
j_call: TRBJ2-3
cdr3_aa: CASGGGERTDTQYF
cdr3_nt: TGTGCTAGTGGTGGGGGGGAGAGGACAGATACGCAGTATTTT

d_call: -
v_call: TRBV18
clone_size: -
j_call: TRBJ2-3
cdr3_aa: CASSGSTQYF
cdr3_nt: TGTGCCAGCTCAGGGTCTACGCAGTATTTT

d_call: TRBD2
v_call: TRBV12-3/TRBV12-4
clone_size: few
j_call: TRBJ2-2
cdr3_aa: CASSLEGLAGATGELFF
cdr3_nt: TGTGCCAGCAGTTTAGAAGGACTAGCGGGAGCTACTGGGGAGCTGTTTTTT

d_call: -
v_call: TRBV24-1
clone_size: many
j_call: TRBJ1-2
cdr3_aa: CATSDSTITPGPGYGYTF
cdr3_nt: TGTGCCACCAGTGATTCCACTATTACACCGGGACCGGGATATGGCTACACCTTC

d_call: TRBD2
v_call: TRBV4-2
clone_size: few
j_call: TRBJ2-3
cdr3_aa: CASSQARGLAGEKSDTQYF
cdr3_nt: TGTGCCAGCAGCCAGGCCCGGGGTTTGGCGGGAGAAAAATCAGATACGCAGTATTTT

d_call: -
v_call: TRBV28
clone_size: many
j_call: TRBJ1-5
cdr3_aa: CASSPSRAGNQPQHF
cdr3_nt: TGTGCCAGCAGCCCTAGCAGGGCGGGTAATCAGCCCCAGCATTTT

d_call: -
v_call: TRBV7-9
clone_size: few
j_call: TRBJ1-5
cdr3_aa: CASSLVGVDQPQHF
cdr3_nt: TGTGCCAGCAGCTTAGTGGGAGTGGATCAGCCCCAGCATTTT

d_call: -
v_call: TRBV6-5
clone_size: -
j_call: TRBJ2-1
cdr3_aa: CASSQPRSSYNEQFF
cdr3_nt: TGTGCCAGCAGTCAACCGAGGAGCTCCTACAATGAGCAGTTCTTC

d_call: -
v_call: TRBV28
clone_size: many
j_call: TRBJ2-7
cdr3_aa: CASTKPRARVSYEQYF
cdr3_nt: TGTGCCAGCACCAAACCAAGGGCCAGGGTCTCCTACGAGCAGTACTTC

d_call: TRBD1
v_call: TRBV5-6
clone_size: -
j_call: TRBJ1-6
cdr3_aa: CASSSARDSLNSPLHF
cdr3_nt: TGTGCCAGCAGCTCGGCGCGGGACAGCCTAAATTCACCCCTCCACTTT

d_call: -
v_call: TRBV11-2
clone_size: -
j_call: TRBJ1-6
cdr3_aa: CASSLDQYRAPPLHF
cdr3_nt: TGTGCCAGCAGCTTAGATCAGTACCGAGCACCTCCCCTCCACTTT

d_call: TRBD2
v_call: TRBV7-9
clone_size: few
j_call: TRBJ2-3
cdr3_aa: CASTPRMAGVSTDTQYF
cdr3_nt: TGTGCCAGCACCCCCCGGATGGCGGGGGTTAGCACAGATACGCAGTATTTT

d_call: TRBD2
v_call: TRBV20-1
clone_size: many
j_call: TRBJ2-7
cdr3_aa: CSATGLGEQYF
cdr3_nt: TGCAGTGCAACGGGACTAGGGGAGCAGTACTTC

d_call: -
v_call: TRBV5-1
clone_size: many
j_call: TRBJ2-5
cdr3_aa: CASSLGAQETQYF
cdr3_nt: TGTGCCAGCAGCTTGGGGGCCCAAGAGACCCAGTACTTC

d_call: -
v_call: TRBV20-1
clone_size: few
j_call: TRBJ1-1
cdr3_aa: CSAWIRNTEAFF
cdr3_nt: TGCAGTGCTTGGATCAGAAACACTGAAGCTTTCTTT

d_call: -
v_call: TRBV7-6
clone_size: few
j_call: TRBJ2-5
cdr3_aa: CASSSQPGGGEETQYF
cdr3_nt: TGTGCCAGCAGCTCCCAACCGGGAGGGGGCGAAGAGACCCAGTACTTC

d_call: -
v_call: TRBV2
clone_size: -
j_call: TRBJ2-6
cdr3_aa: CASSEHPNRDRESGANVLTF
cdr3_nt: TGTGCCAGCAGTGAACACCCGAACAGAGACCGTGAATCTGGGGCCAACGTCCTGACTTTC

d_call: -
v_call: TRBV29-1
clone_size: many
j_call: TRBJ2-6
cdr3_aa: CSVTGSGANVLTF
cdr3_nt: TGCAGCGTCACAGGGTCTGGGGCCAACGTCCTGACTTTC

d_call: -
v_call: TRBV12-3/TRBV12-4
clone_size: -
j_call: TRBJ2-7
cdr3_aa: CASSLTSLGPYEQYF
cdr3_nt: TGTGCCAGCAGTTTAACATCTCTTGGTCCCTACGAGCAGTACTTC

d_call: TRBD1
v_call: TRBV20-1
clone_size: -
j_call: TRBJ1-5
cdr3_aa: CSAIEQGEIQPQHF
cdr3_nt: TGCAGTGCCATAGAACAGGGGGAGATTCAGCCCCAGCATTTT